This T cell receptor beta chain was recorded in a study of blood T cell repertoires in COVID-19. In the study overall: Samples taken during acute and convalescent COVID-19 were collected in the United States, Italy and Spain.

The CDR3 covers 13 residues. Trimming cost V 5 bases and J 7 bases, with 15 bases left between them. Original handling: Reference gene primer amplification yielded estimated nucleated cell counts. Generated by immunoSEQ multiplex PCR, the TCRdb table keeps only in-frame clones and is missing some. From that table come the V and J calls and clone size; the DNA was used to work out D and trimming. Of 150,000 to 200,000 clones listed, about four fifths are singletons. Material for sequencing was peripheral blood. This TCR came from a woman of 80 years or more with acute or convalescent COVID-19. The genes are TRBV12-3 or TRBV12-4 and TRBJ2-7; TRBD2 is a possible D gene (7 bases). The CDR3 loop reads CASSRGGGWEQYF. The CDR3 nucleotides are TGTGCCAGCAGTCGAGGGGGAGGGTGGGAGCAGTACTTC.